The 5 T cell receptor beta chains listed next were all sequenced from one sample in a study of blood T cell repertoires in COVID-19. Assay: immunoSEQ multiplex PCR; the TCRdb copy retains only in-frame clones and omits some. This sample has around 300,000 clones, with around 90% found just once. The sample consisted of PBMCs or T cells enriched from blood (not recorded which). The source of these receptors is a woman aged 25 to 45 who had recovered from COVID-19.

This chain uses TRBV7-2 with TRBJ2-3, with 13 bases that match TRBD2. Looked up from germline, CDR1 is SGHTA and CDR2 is FQGNSA. The CDR3 has 16 amino acids. V lost 5 bases to trimming and J lost 6 bases; unmatched junction nucleotides: 8. The CDR3 DNA is TGTGCCAGCAGCCCACTAGCGGGGGGGCCGGGGGATACGCAGTATTTT. This encodes CASSPLAGGPGDTQYF.

The chain uses TRBV7-3 and TRBJ2-3; weak D call: TRBD1 (6 bases). Germline V lookup: CDR1 SGHTA, CDR2 FQGTGA. This CDR3 is 13 amino acids long. V was cut by 5 bases and J by 3 bases, with 9 bases left in between. The chain's CDR3 is CASSPRGTDTQYF. CDR3 sequence (DNA): TGTGCCAGCAGCCCCAGGGGTACAGATACGCAGTATTTT.

The V call is TRBV28, the J call TRBJ1-2, with D maybe TRBD1 (6 bases). Germline CDR1 MDHEN, CDR2 SYDVKM. The CDR3 is 16 residues long. Trimming took 6 bases from V and 4 from J, leaving 21 bases between them. The CDR3 sequence is CASSPGGGGSSYGYTF. CDR3 nucleotides: TGTGCCAGCAGCCCCGGCGGGGGCGGCTCAAGCTATGGCTACACCTTC.

The chain recombines TRBV28 with TRBJ2-7; 8 bases fit TRBD1. The CDR3 runs to 15 residues. V shed 2 bases and J 3 bases; nucleotides not matched to a gene: 6. The V gene's germline CDR1 is MDHEN and CDR2 SYDVKM. CDR3 sequence: CASSLTGGPNYEQYF. The CDR3 DNA reads TGTGCCAGCAGTTTAACAGGGGGGCCGAACTACGAGCAGTACTTC.

The gene calls are TRBV29-1 and TRBJ2-1; 8 nucleotides match TRBD2. J was trimmed by 4 bases and V by 3 bases; bases with no gene match: 11. The CDR3 is made up of 16 amino acids. Germline V gene sequence: CDR1 SQVTM, CDR2 ANQGSEA. The CDR3 DNA follows: TGCAGCGTTGAGGGGGTATCGGGACTAGTATACAATGAGCAGTTCTTC. Protein: CSVEGVSGLVYNEQFF.